Listed below are T cell receptor beta chains from one sample, sequenced in a study of T cell responses to AZD1222 COVID-19 vaccine. Assay used: immunoSEQ multiplex PCR; TCRdb lists only in-frame clones, some missing. The data contain about 110,000 clones, roughly 90% of them singletons. Sequencing used peripheral blood, obtained on day 0 of AZD1222 vaccination. The receptors were sampled from an adult in good health. Each CDR3 is given with its conserved first and last residue. A D gene is named only where the DNA matches it firmly. Size is omitted from some rows. Given values are once, few, many or a class for expanded clones.

j_call: TRBJ1-2
d_call: NA
clone_size: few
v_call: TRBV6-5
cdr3_nt: TGTGCCAGCATGACTCCGGGACGTTTCTATGGCTACACCTTC
cdr3_aa: CASMTPGRFYGYTF

j_call: TRBJ1-1
d_call: NA
clone_size: once
v_call: TRBV5-1
cdr3_nt: TGCGCCAGCAGCTTATCAGGGATGAACACTGAAGCTTTCTTT
cdr3_aa: CASSLSGMNTEAFF

j_call: TRBJ1-5
d_call: NA
clone_size: NA
v_call: TRBV18
cdr3_nt: TGTGCCAGCTCACCATTCTCCGGGGATAGCAATCAGCCCCAGCATTTT
cdr3_aa: CASSPFSGDSNQPQHF

j_call: TRBJ2-5
d_call: NA
clone_size: NA
v_call: TRBV24-1
cdr3_nt: TGTGCCACCGCCATGGGGGCAGGATCGGAGACCCAGTACTTC
cdr3_aa: CATAMGAGSETQYF

j_call: TRBJ1-1
d_call: NA
clone_size: NA
v_call: TRBV3-1/TRBV3-2
cdr3_nt: TGTGCCAGCAGCCAAGTGGATGGGGGTCGTGTCGCTTTCTTT
cdr3_aa: CASSQVDGGRVAFF

j_call: TRBJ2-1
d_call: TRBD2
clone_size: NA
v_call: TRBV27
cdr3_nt: TGTGCCAGCAGTTTATCGCTGGCGCTAGCGGGAGGATCCCTCTTC
cdr3_aa: CASSLSLALAGGSLF

j_call: TRBJ2-1
d_call: TRBD2
clone_size: NA
v_call: TRBV6-6
cdr3_nt: TGTGCCAGCAGTTACCGGCGGGGGGGGAACAATGAGCAGTTCTTC
cdr3_aa: CASSYRRGGNNEQFF

j_call: TRBJ1-4
d_call: TRBD1
clone_size: few
v_call: TRBV7-2
cdr3_nt: TGTGCCAGCAGCATATTCCCCGGGACAGGGGGCCGACTTAATGAAAAACTGTTTTTT
cdr3_aa: CASSIFPGTGGRLNEKLFF

j_call: TRBJ1-3
d_call: NA
clone_size: NA
v_call: TRBV30
cdr3_nt: TGTGCCTGGAGCGCCCAGGGTGGAGGCTACTCTGGAAACACCATATATTTT
cdr3_aa: CAWSAQGGGYSGNTIYF

j_call: TRBJ1-2
d_call: NA
clone_size: NA
v_call: TRBV19
cdr3_nt: TGTGCCAGTACCGCGACCGACAACCTGAACTATGGCTATAGTCCCACCTTC
cdr3_aa: CASTATDNLNYGYSPTF

j_call: TRBJ2-7
d_call: NA
clone_size: few
v_call: TRBV6-5
cdr3_nt: TGTGCCAGCAGTTTGGAGAACTACCCCTACGAGCAGTACTTC
cdr3_aa: CASSLENYPYEQYF

j_call: TRBJ2-3
d_call: TRBD1
clone_size: NA
v_call: TRBV6-4
cdr3_nt: TGTGCCAGCAGAAGGACAGGAACTAACACAGATACGCAGTATTTT
cdr3_aa: CASRRTGTNTDTQYF

j_call: TRBJ1-4
d_call: NA
clone_size: NA
v_call: TRBV5-1
cdr3_nt: TGCGCCAGCAGCTTGGGAGGAGGTAATGAAAAACTGTTTTTT
cdr3_aa: CASSLGGGNEKLFF

j_call: TRBJ2-1
d_call: NA
clone_size: few
v_call: TRBV7-2
cdr3_nt: TGTGCCAGCAGCGACATCGGGGGCGGGAGAAGGAATGAGCAGTTCTTC
cdr3_aa: CASSDIGGGRRNEQFF

j_call: TRBJ2-1
d_call: TRBD2
clone_size: NA
v_call: TRBV6-5
cdr3_nt: TGTGCCAGCAGTTACGGGGGGGTGCGGGGCTACAATGAGCAGTTCTTC
cdr3_aa: CASSYGGVRGYNEQFF